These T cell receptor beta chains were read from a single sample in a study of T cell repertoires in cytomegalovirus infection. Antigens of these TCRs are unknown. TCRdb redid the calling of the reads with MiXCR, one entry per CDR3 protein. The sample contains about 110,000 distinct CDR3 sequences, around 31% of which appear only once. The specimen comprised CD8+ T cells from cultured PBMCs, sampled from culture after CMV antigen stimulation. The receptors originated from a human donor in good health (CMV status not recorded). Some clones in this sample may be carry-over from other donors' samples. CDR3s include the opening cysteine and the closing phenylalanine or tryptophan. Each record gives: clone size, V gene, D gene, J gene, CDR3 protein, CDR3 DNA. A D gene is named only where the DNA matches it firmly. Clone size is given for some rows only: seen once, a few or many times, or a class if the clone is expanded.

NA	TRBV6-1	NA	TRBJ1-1	CASSEEGVALNTEAFF	TGTGCCAGCAGTGAAGAGGGGGTGGCGCTGAACACTGAAGCTTTCTTT
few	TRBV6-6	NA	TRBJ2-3	CASSEGDSDTDTQYF	TGTGCCAGCAGTGAGGGGGACTCTGACACAGATACGCAGTATTTT
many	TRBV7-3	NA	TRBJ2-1	CASSLSGVSSYNEQFF	TGTGCCAGCAGCCTCAGTGGAGTAAGCTCCTACAATGAGCAGTTCTTC
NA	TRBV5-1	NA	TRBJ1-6	CASSPEGVKLSSYNSPLHF	TGCGCCAGCAGCCCGGAGGGAGTCAAACTTAGCTCCTATAATTCACCCCTCCACTTT
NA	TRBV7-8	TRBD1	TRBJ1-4	CASSLPLQGANEKLFF	TGTGCCAGCAGCCTCCCGCTACAGGGGGCGAATGAAAAACTGTTTTTT
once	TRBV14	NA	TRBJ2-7	CASSKRTRTYEQYF	TGTGCCAGCAGCAAAAGGACGCGAACCTACGAGCAGTACTTC
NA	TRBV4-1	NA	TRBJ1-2	CASSQGDGYTF	TGCGCCAGCAGCCAAGGAGATGGCTACACCTTC
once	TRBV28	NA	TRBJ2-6	CASSFRVGHISGANVLTF	TGTGCCAGCAGTTTTCGGGTGGGGCACATCTCTGGGGCCAACGTCCTGACTTTC
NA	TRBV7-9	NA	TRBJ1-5	CASSPVEGRSNQPQHF	TGTGCCAGCAGCCCCGTTGAAGGGCGAAGCAATCAGCCCCAGCATTTT
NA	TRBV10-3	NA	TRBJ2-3	CAISERSRSSTDTQYF	TGTGCCATCAGTGAAAGATCCCGGTCTAGCACAGATACGCAGTATTTT
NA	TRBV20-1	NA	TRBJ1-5	CSASRASYSNQPQHF	TGCAGTGCTAGTCGGGCAAGCTATAGCAATCAGCCCCAGCATTTT
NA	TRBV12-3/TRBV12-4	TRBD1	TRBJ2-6	CASRKQGTGANVLTF	TGTGCCAGCAGGAAACAGGGGACTGGGGCCAACGTCCTGACTTTC
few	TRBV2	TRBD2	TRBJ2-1	CASTTSSGGGNEQFF	TGTGCCAGCACCACGTCCAGCGGGGGGGGAAATGAGCAGTTCTTC
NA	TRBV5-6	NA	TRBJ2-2	CASSLAWGIGSTGELFF	TGTGCCAGCAGCTTGGCCTGGGGGATAGGGAGCACCGGGGAGCTGTTTTTT
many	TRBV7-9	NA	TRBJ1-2	CASSFLGGYTF	TGTGCCAGCAGCTTCTTGGGGGGCTACACCTTC
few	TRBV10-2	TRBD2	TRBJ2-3	CASSERSGGGSDTQYF	TGCGCCAGCAGTGAGCGGAGCGGGGGTGGGTCAGATACGCAGTATTTT
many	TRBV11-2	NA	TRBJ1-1	CASSPSTEAFF	TGTGCCAGCAGCCCTAGCACTGAAGCTTTCTTT
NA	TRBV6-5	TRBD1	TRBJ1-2	CASSYGTGRANYGYTF	TGTGCCAGCAGTTACGGGACAGGGAGGGCTAACTATGGCTACACCTTC
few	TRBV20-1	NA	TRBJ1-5	CSAKGQGNQPQHF	TGCAGTGCTAAAGGGCAGGGCAATCAGCCCCAGCATTTT
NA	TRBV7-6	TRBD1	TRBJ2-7	CASSLASADRGIYEQYF	TGTGCCAGCAGCTTAGCGTCCGCCGACAGGGGGATCTACGAGCAGTACTTC
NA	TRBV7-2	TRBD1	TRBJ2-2	CASSFVLQGIGNTGELFF	TGTGCCAGCAGCTTTGTACTACAGGGGATCGGGAACACCGGGGAGCTGTTTTTT
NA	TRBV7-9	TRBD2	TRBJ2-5	CASSPRLAGDQETQYF	TGTGCCAGCAGCCCGAGACTAGCGGGCGACCAAGAGACCCAGTACTTC
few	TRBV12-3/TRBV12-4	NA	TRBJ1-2	CASSSNGGDYGYTF	TGTGCCAGCAGTTCCAACGGGGGGGACTATGGCTACACCTTC
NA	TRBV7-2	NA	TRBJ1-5	CASSSNAGQPQHF	TGTGCCAGCAGCTCTAATGCAGGGCAGCCCCAGCATTTT
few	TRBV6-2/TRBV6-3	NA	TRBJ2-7	CASERLPGAAKSYEQYF	TGTGCCAGCGAGAGGCTCCCTGGGGCAGCCAAATCCTACGAGCAGTACTTC
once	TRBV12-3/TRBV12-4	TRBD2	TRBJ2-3	CASSRSTSGGPADTQYF	TGTGCCAGCAGCCGATCCACTAGCGGGGGGCCGGCAGATACGCAGTATTTT
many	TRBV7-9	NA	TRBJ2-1	CASSRGGLVLGEQFF	TGTGCCAGCAGCCGGGGTGGGCTAGTGCTTGGTGAGCAGTTCTTC
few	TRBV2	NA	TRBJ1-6	CASSETSSYNSPLHF	TGTGCCAGCTCGGAGACTAGCTCCTATAATTCACCCCTCCACTTT